This T cell receptor (beta chain) was retrieved from a study of shared clonotypes between healthy human individuals. As handled by the study authors: Without quality scores, immunoSEQ junctional reads could not be filtered like full-length reads. Libraries were prepared by immunoSEQ multiplex PCR; TCRdb keeps only in-frame clonotypes and omits some of them. That table gives V, J and clone size, and the DNA gave D and trimming. Here the sample spans over 2 million clones, around 95% being singletons. Recent acute infections and vaccinations were absent in the healthy HIV-negative adult donors. Everyone who donated was a Caucasian adult who lived in Nashville, Tennessee. This clone was seen once. CDR3 size: 15 residues. Germline CDR1 reads MNHNY; CDR2 reads SVGAGI (reference sequence). V was pared by 2 bases and J by 2 bases, with 6 bases of the junction left unmatched.

The chain couples TRBV6-6 to TRBJ2-7, with 7 bases matching TRBD2. The sample consisted of naive CD4+ T cells sorted from blood. Subset here: CD45RA+ positively selected. This clonotype originated in a man aged 18 to 29 in good health. CDR3 sequence: CASSYKASGPYEQYF. CDR3 coding DNA: TGTGCCAGCAGTTACAAGGCTAGCGGCCCCTACGAGCAGTACTTC.